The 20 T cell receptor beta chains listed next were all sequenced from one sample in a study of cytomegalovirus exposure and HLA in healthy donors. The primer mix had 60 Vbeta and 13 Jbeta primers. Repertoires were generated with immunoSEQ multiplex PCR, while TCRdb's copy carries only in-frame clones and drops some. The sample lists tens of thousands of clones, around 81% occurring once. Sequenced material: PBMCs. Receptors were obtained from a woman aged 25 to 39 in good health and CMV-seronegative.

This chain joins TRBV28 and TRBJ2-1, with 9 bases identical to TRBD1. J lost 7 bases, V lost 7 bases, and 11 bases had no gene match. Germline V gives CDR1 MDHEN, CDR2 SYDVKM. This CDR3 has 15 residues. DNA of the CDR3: TGTGCCAGCACCTCATGGGGGACAGGGCGTAATGAGCAGTTCTTC. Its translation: CASTSWGTGRNEQFF.

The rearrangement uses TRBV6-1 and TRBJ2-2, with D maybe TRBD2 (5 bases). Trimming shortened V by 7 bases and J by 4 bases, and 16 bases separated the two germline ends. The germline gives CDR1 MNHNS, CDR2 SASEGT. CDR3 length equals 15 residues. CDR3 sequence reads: CASIAYLAGTGELFF. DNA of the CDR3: TGTGCCAGCATAGCTTACCTCGCGGGCACCGGGGAGCTGTTTTTT.

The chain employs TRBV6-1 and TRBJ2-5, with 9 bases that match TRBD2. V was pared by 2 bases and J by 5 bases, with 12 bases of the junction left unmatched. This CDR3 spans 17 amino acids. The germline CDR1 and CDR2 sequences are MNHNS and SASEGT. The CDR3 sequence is CASSERAGGLSRETQYF. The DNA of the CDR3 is TGTGCCAGCAGTGAAAGAGCGGGAGGACTATCGCGGGAGACCCAGTACTTC.

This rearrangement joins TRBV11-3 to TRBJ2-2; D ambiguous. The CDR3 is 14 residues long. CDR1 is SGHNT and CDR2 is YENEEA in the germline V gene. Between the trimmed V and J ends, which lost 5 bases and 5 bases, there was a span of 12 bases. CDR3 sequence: CASSPRVGTGELFF. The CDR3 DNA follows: TGTGCCAGCAGCCCTCGGGTCGGGACCGGGGAGCTGTTTTTT. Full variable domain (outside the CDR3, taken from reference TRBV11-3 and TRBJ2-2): EAGVVQSPRYKIIEKKQPVAFWCNPISGHNTLYWYLQNLGQGPELLIRYENEEAVDDSQLPKDRFSAERLKGVDSTLKIQPAELGDSAVYLCASSPRVGTGELFFGEGSRLTVL.

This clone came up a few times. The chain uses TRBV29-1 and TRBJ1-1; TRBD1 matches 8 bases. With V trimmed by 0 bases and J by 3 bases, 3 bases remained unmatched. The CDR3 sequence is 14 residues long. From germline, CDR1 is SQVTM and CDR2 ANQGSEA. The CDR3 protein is CSVEDYRGDTEAFF. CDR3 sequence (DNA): TGCAGCGTTGAAGATTACAGGGGGGACACTGAAGCTTTCTTT.

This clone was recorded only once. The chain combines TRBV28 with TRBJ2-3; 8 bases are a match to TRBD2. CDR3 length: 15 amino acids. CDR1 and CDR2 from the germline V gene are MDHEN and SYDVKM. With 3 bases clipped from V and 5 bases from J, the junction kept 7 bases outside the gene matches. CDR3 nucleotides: TGTGCCAGCAGTTTCGAGACTAGCGCCGTAGATACGCAGTATTTT. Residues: CASSFETSAVDTQYF.

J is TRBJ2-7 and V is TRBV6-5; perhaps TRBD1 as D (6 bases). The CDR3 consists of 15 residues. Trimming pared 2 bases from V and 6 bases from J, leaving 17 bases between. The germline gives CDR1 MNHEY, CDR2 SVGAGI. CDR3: CASSYGSGGGSEQYF. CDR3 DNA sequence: TGTGCCAGCAGTTACGGTTCTGGGGGCGGAAGCGAGCAGTACTTC.

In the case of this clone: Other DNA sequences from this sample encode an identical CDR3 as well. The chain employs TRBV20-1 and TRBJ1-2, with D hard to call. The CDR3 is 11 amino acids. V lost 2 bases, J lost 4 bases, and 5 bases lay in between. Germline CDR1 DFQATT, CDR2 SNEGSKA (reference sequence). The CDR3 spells CSARSVYGYTF. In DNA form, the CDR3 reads TGCAGTGCTAGATCGGTCTATGGCTACACCTTC.

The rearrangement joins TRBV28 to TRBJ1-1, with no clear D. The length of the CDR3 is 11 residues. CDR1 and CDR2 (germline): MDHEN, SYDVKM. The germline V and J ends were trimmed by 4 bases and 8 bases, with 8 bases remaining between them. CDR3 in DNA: TGTGCCAGCAGTTATTCCGGGGAAGCTTTCTTT. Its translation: CASSYSGEAFF.

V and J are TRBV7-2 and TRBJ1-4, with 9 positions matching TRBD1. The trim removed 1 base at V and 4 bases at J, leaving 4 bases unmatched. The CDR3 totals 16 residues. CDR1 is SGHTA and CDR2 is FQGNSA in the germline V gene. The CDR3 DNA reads TGTGCCAGCAGCTTAGGCGGGACAGGGTTTAATGAAAAACTGTTTTTT. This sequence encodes CASSLGGTGFNEKLFF. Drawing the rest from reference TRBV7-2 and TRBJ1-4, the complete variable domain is GAGVSQSPSNKVTEKGKDVELRCDPISGHTALYWYRQSLGQGLEFLIYFQGNSAPDKSGLPSDRFSAERTGGSVSTLTIQRTQQEDSAVYLCASSLGGTGFNEKLFFGSGTQLSVL.

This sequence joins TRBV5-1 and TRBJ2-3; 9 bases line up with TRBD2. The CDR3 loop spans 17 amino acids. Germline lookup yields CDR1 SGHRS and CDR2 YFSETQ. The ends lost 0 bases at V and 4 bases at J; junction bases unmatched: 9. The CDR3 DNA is TGCGCCAGCAGCTTGGTTGGTAGCGGGAGTGGTTCAGATACGCAGTATTTT. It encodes CASSLVGSGSGSDTQYF.

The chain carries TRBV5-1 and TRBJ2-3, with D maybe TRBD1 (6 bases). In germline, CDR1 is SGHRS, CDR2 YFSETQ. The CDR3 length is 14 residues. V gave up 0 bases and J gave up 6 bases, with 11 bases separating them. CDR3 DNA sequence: TGCGCCAGCAGCTTGGACAGGGTCGTTGATACGCAGTATTTT. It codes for CASSLDRVVDTQYF. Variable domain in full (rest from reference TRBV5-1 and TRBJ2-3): KAGVTQTPRYLIKTRGQQVTLSCSPISGHRSVSWYQQTPGQGLQFLFEYFSETQRNKGNFPGRFSGRQFSNSRSEMNVSTLELGDSALYLCASSLDRVVDTQYFGPGTRLTVL.

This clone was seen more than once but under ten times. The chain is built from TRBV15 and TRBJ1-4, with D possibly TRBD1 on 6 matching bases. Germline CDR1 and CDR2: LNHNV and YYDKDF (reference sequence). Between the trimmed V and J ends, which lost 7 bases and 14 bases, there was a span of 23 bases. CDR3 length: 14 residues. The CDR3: CATTQDRAFDELFF. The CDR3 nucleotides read TGTGCCACCACCCAGGACAGAGCCTTCGACGAGCTGTTTTTT.

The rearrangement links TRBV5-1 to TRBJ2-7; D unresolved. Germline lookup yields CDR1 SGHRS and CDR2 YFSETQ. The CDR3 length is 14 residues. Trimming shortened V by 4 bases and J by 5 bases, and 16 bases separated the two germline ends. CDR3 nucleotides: TGCGCCAGCAGCCGTACAGCAGGATCCCACGAGCAGTACTTC. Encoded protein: CASSRTAGSHEQYF.

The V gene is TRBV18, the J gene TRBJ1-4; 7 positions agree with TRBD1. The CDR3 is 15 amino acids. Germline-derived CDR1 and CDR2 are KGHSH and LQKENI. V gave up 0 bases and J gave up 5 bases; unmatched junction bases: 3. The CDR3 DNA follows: TGTGCCAGCTCACCACCGTCAGGGGGGAATGAAAAACTGTTTTTT. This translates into CASSPPSGGNEKLFF.

The CDR3 reads CASSSPGQAASYEQYF. The CDR3 DNA reads as TGTGCCAGCAGTTCTCCGGGACAGGCCGCCTCCTACGAGCAGTACTTC. This chain joins TRBV28 and TRBJ2-7, with 8 bases that match TRBD1. V lost 4 bases, J lost 0 bases, and 8 bases stayed unmatched. Germline values: CDR1 MDHEN, CDR2 SYDVKM. The CDR3 length is 16 residues.

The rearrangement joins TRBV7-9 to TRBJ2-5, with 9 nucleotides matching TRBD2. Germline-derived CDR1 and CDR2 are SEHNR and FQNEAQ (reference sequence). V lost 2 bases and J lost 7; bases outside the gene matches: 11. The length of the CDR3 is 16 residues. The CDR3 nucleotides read TGTGCCAGCAGCTTATCTAGCGGGATAAGATTGGGGACCCAGTACTTC. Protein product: CASSLSSGIRLGTQYF.

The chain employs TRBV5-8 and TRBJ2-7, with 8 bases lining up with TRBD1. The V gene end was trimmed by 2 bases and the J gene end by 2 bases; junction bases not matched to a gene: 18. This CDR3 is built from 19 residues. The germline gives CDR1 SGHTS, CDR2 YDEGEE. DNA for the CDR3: TGTGCCAGCAGCTTCAAGATTGGGGAAACCGGGACAGGAGCCTACGAGCAGTACTTC. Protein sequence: CASSFKIGETGTGAYEQYF.

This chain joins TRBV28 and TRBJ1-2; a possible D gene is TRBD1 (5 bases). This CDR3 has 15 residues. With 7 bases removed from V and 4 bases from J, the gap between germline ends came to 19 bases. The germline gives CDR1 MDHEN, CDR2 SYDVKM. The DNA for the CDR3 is TGTGCCAGCAACCAGCCAGACAGTACCCTCTATGGCTACACCTTC. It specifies CASNQPDSTLYGYTF.

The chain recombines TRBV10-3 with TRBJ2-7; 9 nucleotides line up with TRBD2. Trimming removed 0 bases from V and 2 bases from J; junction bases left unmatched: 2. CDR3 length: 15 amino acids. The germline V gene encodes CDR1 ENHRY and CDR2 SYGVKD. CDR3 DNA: TGTGCCATCAGTGAGTCGCGGGAGGGACCCTACGAGCAGTACTTC. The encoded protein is CAISESREGPYEQYF.